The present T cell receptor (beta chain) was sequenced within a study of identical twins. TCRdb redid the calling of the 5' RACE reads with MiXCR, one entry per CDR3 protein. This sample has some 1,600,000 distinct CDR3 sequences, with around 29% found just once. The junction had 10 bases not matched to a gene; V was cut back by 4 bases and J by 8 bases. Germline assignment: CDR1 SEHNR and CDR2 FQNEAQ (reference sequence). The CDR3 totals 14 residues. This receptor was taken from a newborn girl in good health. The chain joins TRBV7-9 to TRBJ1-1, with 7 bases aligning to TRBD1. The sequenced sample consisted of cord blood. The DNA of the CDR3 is TGTGCCAGCAGCTCAACAGGGGAGGGCCGGGAAGCTTTCTTT. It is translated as CASSSTGEGREAFF.